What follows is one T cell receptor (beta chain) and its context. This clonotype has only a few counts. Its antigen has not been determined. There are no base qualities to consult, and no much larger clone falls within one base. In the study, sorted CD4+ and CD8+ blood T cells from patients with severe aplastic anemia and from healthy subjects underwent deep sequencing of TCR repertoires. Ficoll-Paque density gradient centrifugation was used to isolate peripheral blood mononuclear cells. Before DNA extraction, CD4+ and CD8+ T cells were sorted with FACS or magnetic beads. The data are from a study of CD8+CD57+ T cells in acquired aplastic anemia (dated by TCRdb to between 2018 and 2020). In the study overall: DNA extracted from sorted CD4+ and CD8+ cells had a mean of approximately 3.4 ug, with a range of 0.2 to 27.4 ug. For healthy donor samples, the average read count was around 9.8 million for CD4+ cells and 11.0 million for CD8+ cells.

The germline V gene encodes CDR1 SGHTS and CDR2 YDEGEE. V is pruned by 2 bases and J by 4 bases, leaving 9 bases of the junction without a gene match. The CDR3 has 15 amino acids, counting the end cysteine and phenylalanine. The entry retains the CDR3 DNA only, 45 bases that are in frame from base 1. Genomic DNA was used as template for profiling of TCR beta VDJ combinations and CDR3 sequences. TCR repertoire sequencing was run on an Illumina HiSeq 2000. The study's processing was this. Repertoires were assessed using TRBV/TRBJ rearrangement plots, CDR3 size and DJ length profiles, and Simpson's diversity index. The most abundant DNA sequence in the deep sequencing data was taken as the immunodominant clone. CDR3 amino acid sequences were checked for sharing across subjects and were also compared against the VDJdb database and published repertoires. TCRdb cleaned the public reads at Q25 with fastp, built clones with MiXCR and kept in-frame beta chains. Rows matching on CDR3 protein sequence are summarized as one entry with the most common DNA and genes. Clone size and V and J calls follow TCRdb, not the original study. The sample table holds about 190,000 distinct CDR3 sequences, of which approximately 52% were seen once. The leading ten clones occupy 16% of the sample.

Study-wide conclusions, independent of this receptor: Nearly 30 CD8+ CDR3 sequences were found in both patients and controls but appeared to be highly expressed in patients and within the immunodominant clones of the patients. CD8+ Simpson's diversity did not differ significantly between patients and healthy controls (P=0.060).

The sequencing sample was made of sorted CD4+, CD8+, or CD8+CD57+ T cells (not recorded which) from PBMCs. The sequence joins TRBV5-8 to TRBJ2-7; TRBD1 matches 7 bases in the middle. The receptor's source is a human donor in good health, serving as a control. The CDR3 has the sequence CASSLGGRFPYEQYF. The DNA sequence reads TGTGCCAGCAGCTTAGGGGGCCGGTTCCCTTACGAGCAGTACTTC.